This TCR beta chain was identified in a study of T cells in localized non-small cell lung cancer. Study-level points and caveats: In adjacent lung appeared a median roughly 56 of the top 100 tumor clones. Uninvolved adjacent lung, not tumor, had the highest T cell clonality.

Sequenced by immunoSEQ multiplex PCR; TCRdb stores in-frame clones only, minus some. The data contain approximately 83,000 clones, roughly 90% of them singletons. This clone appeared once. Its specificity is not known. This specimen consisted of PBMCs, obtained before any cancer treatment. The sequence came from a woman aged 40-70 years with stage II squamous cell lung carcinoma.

Here the CDR3 reads CASVSGDRGNSPLHF. The CDR3 nucleotides read TGTGCCAGCGTAAGCGGGGACAGGGGAAATTCACCCCTCCACTTT. The chain carries TRBV6-6 and TRBJ1-6, with 10 nucleotides matching TRBD1. The V segment lost 8 bases and the J segment 7 bases; nucleotides outside the gene matches: 8. The CDR3 runs to 15 residues. Germline CDR1 reads MNHNY; CDR2 reads SVGAGI (reference sequence).